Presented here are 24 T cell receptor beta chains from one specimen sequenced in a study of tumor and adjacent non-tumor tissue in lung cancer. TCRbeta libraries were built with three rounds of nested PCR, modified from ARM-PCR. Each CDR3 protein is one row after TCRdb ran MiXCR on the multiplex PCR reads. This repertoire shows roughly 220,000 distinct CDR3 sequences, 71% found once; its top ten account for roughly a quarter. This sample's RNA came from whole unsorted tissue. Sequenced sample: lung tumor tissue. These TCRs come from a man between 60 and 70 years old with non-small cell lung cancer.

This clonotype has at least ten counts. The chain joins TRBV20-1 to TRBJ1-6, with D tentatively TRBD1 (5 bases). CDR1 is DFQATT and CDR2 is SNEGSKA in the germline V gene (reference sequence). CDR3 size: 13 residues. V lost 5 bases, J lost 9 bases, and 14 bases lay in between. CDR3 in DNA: TGCAGTGCTTCCGGGACCTGGGGTTCACCCCTCCACTTT. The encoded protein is CSASGTWGSPLHF.

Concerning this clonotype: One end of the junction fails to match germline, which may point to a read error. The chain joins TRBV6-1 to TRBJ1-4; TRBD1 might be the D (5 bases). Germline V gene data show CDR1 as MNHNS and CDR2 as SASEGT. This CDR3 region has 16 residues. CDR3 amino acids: CTSSDLPGPSSEKLFF. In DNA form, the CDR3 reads TGTACCAGCAGTGACCTACCGGGACCTTCCTCAGAAAAACTGTTTTTT.

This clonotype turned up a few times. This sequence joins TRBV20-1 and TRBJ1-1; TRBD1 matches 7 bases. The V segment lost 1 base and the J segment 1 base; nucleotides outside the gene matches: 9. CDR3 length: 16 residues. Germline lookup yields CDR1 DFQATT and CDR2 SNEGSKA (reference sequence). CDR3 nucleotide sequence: TGCAGTGCTAGAGTGGTGCAGAGGGGGCCGAACACTGAAGCTTTCTTT. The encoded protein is CSARVVQRGPNTEAFF.

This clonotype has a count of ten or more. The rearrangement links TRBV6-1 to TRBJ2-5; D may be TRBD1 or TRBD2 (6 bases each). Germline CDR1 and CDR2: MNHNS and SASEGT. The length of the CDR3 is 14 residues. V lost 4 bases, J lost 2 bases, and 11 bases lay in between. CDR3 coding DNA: TGTGCCAGCAGTGTGACTAGGGGGCAAGAGACCCAGTACTTC. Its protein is CASSVTRGQETQYF.

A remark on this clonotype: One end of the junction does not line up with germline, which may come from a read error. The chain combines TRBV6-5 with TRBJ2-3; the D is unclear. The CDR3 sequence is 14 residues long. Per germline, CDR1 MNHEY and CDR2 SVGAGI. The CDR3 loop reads CATSYRRATDTQYF. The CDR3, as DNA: TGTGCCACCAGTTACCGACGAGCCACAGATACGCAGTATTTT.

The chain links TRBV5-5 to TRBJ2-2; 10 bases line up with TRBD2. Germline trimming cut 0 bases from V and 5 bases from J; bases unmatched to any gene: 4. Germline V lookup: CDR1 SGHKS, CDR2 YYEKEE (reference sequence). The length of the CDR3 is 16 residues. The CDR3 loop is CASSLGLAGETGELFF. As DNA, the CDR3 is TGTGCCAGCAGCTTGGGCCTAGCGGGAGAGACCGGGGAGCTGTTTTTT.

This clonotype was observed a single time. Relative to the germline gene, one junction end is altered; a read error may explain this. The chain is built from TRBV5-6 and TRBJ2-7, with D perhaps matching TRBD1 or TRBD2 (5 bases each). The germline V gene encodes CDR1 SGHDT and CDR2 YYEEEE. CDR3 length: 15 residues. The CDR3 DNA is TGTGCCAGCAGATCCTCAGGGAGAGAGGGCTACGAGCAGCACTTC. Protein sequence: CASRSSGREGYEQHF.

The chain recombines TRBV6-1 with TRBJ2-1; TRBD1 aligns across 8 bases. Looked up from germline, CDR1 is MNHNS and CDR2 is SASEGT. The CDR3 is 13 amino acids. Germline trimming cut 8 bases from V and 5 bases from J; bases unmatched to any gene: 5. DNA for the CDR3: TGTGCCAGCGCGGGACAGGTTAACAATGAGCAGTTCTTC. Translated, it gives CASAGQVNNEQFF.

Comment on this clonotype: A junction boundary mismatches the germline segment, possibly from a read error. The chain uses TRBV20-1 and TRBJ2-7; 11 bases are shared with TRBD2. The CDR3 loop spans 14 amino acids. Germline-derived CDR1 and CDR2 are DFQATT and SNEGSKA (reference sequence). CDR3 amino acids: CSPSSGGGAYEQYF. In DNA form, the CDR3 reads TGCAGTCCTAGTAGCGGGGGGGGGGCTTACGAGCAGTACTTC.

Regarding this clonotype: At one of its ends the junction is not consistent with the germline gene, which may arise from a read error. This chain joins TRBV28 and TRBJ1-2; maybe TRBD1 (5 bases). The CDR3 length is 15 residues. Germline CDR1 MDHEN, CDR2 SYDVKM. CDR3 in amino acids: CTSSLPLRQNYGYTF. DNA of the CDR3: TGTACCAGCAGTTTGCCCCTTAGACAGAACTATGGCTACACCTTC.

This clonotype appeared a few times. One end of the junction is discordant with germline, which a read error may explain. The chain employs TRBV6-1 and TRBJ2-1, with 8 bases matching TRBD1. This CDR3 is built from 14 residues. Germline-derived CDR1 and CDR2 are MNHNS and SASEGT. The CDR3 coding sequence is TGTGCCAGCAGTGACAGAAGCCCTCAGGGGGCGCGAGCTTTC. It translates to CASSDRSPQGARAF.

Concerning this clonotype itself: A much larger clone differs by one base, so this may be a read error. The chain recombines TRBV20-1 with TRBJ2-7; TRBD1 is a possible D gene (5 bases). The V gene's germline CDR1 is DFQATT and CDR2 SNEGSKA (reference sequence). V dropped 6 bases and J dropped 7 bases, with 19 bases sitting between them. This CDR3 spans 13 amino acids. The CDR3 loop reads CSASLRVTREQYF. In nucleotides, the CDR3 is TGCAGTGCCAGCCTCAGGGTGACGAGGGAGCAGTACTTC.

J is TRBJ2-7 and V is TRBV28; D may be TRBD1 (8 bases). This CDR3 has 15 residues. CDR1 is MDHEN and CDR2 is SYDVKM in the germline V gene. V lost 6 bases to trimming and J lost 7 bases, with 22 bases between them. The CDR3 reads CASRNPTGGGGEQYF. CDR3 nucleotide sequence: TGTGCCAGCAGGAATCCAACAGGGGGGGGCGGGGAGCAGTACTTC.

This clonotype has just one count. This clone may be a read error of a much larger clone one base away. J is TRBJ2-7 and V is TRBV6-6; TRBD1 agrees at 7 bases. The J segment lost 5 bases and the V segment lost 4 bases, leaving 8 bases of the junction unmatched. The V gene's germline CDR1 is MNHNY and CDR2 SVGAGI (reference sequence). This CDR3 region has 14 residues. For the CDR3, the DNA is TGTGCCAGCAGTTCTATACCAGGGGGAAACGAGCAGTACTTC. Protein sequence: CASSSIPGGNEQYF.

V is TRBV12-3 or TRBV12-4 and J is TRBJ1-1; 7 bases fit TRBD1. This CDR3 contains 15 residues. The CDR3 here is CISSLVFRGSTEAFF. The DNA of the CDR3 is TGTATCAGCAGTTTAGTTTTCAGGGGGAGCACTGAAGCTTTCTTT.

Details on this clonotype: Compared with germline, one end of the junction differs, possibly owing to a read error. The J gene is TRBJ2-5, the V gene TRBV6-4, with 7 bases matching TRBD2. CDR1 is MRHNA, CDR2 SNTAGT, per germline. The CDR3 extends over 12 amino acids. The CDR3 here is CASLTSAETQYF. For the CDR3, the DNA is TGTGCCAGCCTCACTAGCGCAGAGACCCAGTATTTC.

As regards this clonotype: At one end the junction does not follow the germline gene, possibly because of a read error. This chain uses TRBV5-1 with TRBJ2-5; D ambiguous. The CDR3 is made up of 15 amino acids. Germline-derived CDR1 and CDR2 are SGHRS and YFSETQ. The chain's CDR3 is CDSSPRTGTGETQYF. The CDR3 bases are TGCGACAGCAGCCCGCGAACTGGCACGGGAGAGACCCAGTACTTC.

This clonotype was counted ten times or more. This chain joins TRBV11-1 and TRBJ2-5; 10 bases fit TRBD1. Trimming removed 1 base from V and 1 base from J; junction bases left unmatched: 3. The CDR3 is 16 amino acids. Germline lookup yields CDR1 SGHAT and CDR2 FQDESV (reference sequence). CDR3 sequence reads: CASSLGGTGVQETQYF. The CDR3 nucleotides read TGTGCCAGCAGCTTAGGCGGGACAGGGGTCCAAGAGACCCAGTACTTC.

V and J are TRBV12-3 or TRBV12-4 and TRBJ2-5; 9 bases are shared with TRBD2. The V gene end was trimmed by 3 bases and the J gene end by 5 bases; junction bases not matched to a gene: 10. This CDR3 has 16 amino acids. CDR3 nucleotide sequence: TGTGCCAGCAGTTTCGGGCTAGCGGGACAGAGGGAGACCCAGTACTTC. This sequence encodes CASSFGLAGQRETQYF.

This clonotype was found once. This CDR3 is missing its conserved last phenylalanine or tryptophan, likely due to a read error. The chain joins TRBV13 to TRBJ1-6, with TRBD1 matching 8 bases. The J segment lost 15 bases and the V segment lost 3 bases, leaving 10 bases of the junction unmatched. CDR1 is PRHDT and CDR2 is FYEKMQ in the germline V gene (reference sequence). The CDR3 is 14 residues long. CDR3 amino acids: CASSFRGRNSLLHL. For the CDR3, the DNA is TGTGCCAGCAGCTTCAGGGGGCGTAATTCGCTCCTCCACCTT.

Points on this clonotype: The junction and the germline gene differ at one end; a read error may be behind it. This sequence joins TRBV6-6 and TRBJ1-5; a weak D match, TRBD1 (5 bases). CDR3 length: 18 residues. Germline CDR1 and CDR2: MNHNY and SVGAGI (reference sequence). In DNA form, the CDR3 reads TGTGCCAGCAGTCGGGATCGGGCTTCCTCGCGGGGCAATCATCCCCAGCATTTT. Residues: CASSRDRASSRGNHPQHF.

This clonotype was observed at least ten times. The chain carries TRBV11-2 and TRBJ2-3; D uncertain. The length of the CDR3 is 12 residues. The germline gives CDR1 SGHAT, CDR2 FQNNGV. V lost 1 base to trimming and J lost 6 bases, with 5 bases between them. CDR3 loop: CASSLGYDTQYF. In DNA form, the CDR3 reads TGTGCCAGCAGCTTAGGCTACGATACGCAGTATTTT.

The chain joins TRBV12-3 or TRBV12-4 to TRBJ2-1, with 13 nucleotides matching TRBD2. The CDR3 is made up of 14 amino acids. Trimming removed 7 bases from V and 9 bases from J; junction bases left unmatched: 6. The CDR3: CASTTSGGGLEQFF. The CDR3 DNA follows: TGTGCCAGCACTACTAGCGGGGGGGGCCTTGAGCAGTTCTTC.

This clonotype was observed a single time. CDR3 coding DNA: TGTGCCAGGAGTCCCCCCGGGGGGGGGAAAACTTTCTTT. Its protein is CARSPPGGGKTFF. The chain carries TRBV6-1 and TRBJ1-1; tentative D call: TRBD1 (5 bases). Germline V gene sequence: CDR1 MNHNS, CDR2 SASEGT. The CDR3 extends over 13 amino acids. Trimming took off 9 bases at V and 12 bases at J, with 23 bases between the two ends.